This T cell receptor beta chain was retrieved from a study of T cell responses to AZD1222 COVID-19 vaccine. Study-wide findings and caveats: AZD1222 recipients seropositive at baseline numbered only six. Nearly half of spike-specific TCRs reportedly go after variant regions that carry no mutations. Vaccination with two AZD1222 doses was followed by a rise in Spike-specific TCR breadth and depth.

Points on this clone: Its antigen remains unidentified.

This CDR3 is built from 15 residues. Germline V lookup: CDR1 LGHDT, CDR2 YNNKEL (reference sequence). Trimming took 4 bases from V and 8 from J; bases not matched to a gene: 12. Assay: immunoSEQ multiplex PCR; the TCRdb copy retains only in-frame clones and omits some. Among more than 120,000 clones listed, about 92% were seen once. The sequence was collected from an adult in good health. The sequencing here drew on peripheral blood, taken on day 0 of AZD1222 vaccination. The rearrangement uses TRBV3-1 (or the pseudogene TRBV3-2) and TRBJ1-2; TRBD1 matches 8 bases. CDR3: CASSPDRGDWSGYTF. The CDR3 DNA is TGTGCCAGCAGCCCCGACAGGGGAGATTGGAGCGGCTACACCTTC.